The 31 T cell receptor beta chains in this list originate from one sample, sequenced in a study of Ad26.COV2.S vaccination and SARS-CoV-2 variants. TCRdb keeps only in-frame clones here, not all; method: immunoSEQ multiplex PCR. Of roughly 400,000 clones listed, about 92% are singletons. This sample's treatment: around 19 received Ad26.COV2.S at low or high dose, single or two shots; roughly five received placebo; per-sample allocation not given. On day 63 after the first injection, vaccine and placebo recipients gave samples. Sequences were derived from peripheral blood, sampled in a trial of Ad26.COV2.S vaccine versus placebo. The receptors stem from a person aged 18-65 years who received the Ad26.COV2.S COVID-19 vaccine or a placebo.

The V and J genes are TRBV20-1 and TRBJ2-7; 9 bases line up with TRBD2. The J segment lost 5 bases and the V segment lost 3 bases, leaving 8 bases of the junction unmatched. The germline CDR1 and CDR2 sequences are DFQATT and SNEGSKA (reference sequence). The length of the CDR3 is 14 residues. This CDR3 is CSASGSGSWNEQYF. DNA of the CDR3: TGCAGTGCTAGTGGTAGCGGGAGTTGGAACGAGCAGTACTTC.

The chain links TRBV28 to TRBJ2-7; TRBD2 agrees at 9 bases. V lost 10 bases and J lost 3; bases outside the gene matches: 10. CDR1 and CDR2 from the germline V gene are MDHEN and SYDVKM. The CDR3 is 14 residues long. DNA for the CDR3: TGTGCCATCCCCCCCCCTAGCGGGAACTACGAGCAGTACTTC. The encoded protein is CAIPPPSGNYEQYF.

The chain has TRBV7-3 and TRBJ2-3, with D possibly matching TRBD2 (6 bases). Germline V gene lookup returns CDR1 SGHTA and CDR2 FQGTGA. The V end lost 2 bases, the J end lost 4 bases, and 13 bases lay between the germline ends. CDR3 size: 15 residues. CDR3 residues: CASSLVGGEADTQYF. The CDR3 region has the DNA TGTGCCAGCAGCTTAGTAGGAGGGGAGGCAGATACGCAGTATTTT.

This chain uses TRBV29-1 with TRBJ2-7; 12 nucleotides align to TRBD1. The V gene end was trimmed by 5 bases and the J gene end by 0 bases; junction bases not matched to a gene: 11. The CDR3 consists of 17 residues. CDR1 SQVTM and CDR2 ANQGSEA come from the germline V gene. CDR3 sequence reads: CSVRDRGPTPLSYEQYF. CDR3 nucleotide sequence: TGCAGCGTTCGGGACAGGGGGCCTACCCCCCTCTCCTACGAGCAGTACTTC.

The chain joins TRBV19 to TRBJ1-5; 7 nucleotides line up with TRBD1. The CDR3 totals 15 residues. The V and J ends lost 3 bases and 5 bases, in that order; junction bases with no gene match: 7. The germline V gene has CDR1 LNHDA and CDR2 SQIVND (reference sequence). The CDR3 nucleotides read TGTGCCAGTAGTATTGAGGACAGGTTGGATCAGCCCCAGCATTTT. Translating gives CASSIEDRLDQPQHF.

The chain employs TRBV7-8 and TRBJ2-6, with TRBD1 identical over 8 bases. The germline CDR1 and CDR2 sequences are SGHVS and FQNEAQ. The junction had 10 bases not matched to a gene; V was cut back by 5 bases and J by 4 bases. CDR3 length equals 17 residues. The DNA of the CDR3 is TGTGCCAGCAGCCCTCGACCGGACAGGGCGGGGGCCAACGTCCTGACTTTC. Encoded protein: CASSPRPDRAGANVLTF.

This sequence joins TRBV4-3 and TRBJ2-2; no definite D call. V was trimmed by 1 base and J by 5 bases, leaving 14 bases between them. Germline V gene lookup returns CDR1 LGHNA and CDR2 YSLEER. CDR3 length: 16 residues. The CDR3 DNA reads TGCGCCAGCAGCCAAGGTACACTAAGGTGGACCGGGGAGCTGTTTTTT. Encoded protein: CASSQGTLRWTGELFF.

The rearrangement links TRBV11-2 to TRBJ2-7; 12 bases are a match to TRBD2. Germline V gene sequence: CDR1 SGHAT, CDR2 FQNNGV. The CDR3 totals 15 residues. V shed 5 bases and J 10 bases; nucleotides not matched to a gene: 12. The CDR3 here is CASSPKTSGSGEQYF. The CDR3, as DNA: TGTGCCAGCAGCCCGAAGACTAGCGGGAGTGGTGAACAGTACTTC.

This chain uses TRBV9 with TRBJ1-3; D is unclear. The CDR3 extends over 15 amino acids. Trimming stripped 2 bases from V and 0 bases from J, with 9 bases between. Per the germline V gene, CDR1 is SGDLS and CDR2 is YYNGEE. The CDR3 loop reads CASSVNGNSGNTIYF. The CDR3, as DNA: TGTGCCAGCAGCGTTAACGGCAACTCTGGAAACACCATATATTTT.

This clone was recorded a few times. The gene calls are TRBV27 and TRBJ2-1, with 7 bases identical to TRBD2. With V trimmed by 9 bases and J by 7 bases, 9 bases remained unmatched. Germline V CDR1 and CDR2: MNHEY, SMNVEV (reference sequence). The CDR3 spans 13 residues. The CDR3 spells CASTSGTKNEQFF. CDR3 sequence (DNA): TGTGCCAGTACTTCCGGGACTAAAAATGAGCAGTTCTTC.

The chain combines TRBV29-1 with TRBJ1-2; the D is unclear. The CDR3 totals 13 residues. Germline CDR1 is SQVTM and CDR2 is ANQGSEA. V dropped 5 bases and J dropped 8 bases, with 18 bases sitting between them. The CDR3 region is CSVTTAPAWGYTF. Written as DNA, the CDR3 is TGCAGCGTTACGACTGCCCCCGCGTGGGGCTACACCTTC.

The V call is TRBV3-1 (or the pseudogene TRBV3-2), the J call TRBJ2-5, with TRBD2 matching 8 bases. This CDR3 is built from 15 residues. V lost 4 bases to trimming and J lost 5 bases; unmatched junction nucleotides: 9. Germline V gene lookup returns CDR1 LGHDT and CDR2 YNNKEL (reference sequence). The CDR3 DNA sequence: TGTGCCAGCAGCCCGAGTAGCGGGAATTACGAGACCCAGTACTTC. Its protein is CASSPSSGNYETQYF.

The CDR3 DNA reads as TGTGCCAGCAGTTTCGGTGGCAGGGAGTTCAGGGCCAAAAACATTCAGTACTTC. Encoded protein: CASSFGGREFRAKNIQYF. The gene calls are TRBV28 and TRBJ2-4; TRBD1 or TRBD2 may be the D gene (5 bases each). Trimming removed 3 bases at V and 1 base at J, with 19 bases between. There are 18 residues in the CDR3. In germline, CDR1 is MDHEN, CDR2 SYDVKM.

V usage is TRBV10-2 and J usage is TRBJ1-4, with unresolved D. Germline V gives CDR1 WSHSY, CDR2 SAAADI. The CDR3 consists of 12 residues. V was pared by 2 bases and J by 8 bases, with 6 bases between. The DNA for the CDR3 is TGCGCCAGCAGTGAGGAAAGAGAAAAACTGTTTTTT. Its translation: CASSEEREKLFF.

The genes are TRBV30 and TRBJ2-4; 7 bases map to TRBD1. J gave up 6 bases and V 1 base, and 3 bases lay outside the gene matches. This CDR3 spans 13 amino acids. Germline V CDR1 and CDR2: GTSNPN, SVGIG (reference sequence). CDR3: CAWSAGTVNIQYF. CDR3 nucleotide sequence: TGTGCCTGGAGTGCGGGGACAGTAAACATTCAGTACTTC.

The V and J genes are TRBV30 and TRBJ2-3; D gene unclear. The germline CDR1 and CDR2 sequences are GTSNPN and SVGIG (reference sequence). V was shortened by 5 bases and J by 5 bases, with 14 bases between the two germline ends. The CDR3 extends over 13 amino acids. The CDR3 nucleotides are TGTGCCTGGGGGCTAAAGAGAGGAGATACGCAGTATTTT. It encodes CAWGLKRGDTQYF.

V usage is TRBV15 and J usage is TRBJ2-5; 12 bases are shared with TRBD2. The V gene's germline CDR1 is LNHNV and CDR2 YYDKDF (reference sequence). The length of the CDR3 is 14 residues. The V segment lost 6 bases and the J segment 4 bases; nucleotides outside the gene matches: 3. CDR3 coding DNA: TGTGCCACCAGGACTAGCGGGAGTGGAGAGACCCAGTACTTC. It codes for CATRTSGSGETQYF. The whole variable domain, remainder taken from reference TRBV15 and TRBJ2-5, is DAMVIQNPRYQVTQFGKPVTLSCSQTLNHNVMYWYQQKSSQAPKLLFHYYDKDFNNEADTPDNFQSRRPNTSFCFLDIRSPGLGDTAMYLCATRTSGSGETQYFGPGTRLLVL.

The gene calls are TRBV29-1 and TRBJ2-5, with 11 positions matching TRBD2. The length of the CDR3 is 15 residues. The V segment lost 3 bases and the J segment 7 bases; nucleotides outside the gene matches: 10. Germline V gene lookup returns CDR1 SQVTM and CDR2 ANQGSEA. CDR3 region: CSVDPSGRSLGTQYF. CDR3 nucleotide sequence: TGCAGCGTTGACCCTAGCGGGAGGTCCCTCGGGACCCAGTACTTC.

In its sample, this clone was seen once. CDR3: CASTVIAGGNRNEQFF. DNA of the CDR3: TGCGCCAGCACCGTAATAGCGGGAGGAAACAGGAATGAGCAGTTCTTC. The J gene is TRBJ2-1, the V gene TRBV5-1, with 10 positions matching TRBD2. Trimming at V came to 6 bases and at J to 7 bases, leaving 13 bases not matched to a gene. This CDR3 has 16 amino acids. Germline V gives CDR1 SGHRS, CDR2 YFSETQ.

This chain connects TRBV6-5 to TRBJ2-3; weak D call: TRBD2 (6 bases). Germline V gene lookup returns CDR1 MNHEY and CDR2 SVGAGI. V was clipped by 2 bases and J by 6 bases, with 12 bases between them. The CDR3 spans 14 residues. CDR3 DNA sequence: TGTGCCAGCAGTTACGGCCCGGAGGGGGATACGCAGTATTTT. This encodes CASSYGPEGDTQYF.

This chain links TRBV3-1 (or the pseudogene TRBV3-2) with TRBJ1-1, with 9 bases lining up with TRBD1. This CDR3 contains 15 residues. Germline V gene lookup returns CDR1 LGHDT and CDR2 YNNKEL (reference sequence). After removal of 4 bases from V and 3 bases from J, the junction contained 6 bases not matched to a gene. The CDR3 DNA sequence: TGTGCCAGCAGCCCCGACAGGGGGTGGGACACTGAAGCTTTCTTT. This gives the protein CASSPDRGWDTEAFF.

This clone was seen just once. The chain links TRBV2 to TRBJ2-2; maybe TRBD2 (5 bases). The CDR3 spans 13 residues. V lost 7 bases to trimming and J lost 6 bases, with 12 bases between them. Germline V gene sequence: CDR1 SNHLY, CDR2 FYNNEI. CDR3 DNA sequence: TGTGCCAGCACCGACACGGGATCCGGGGAGCTGTTTTTT. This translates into CASTDTGSGELFF.

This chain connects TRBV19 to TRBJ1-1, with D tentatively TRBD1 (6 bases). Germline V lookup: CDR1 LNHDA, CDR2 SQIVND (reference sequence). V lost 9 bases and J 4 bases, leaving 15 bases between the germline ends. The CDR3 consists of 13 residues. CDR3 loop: CASTEVGGTEAFF. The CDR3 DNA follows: TGTGCCAGCACCGAGGTAGGGGGCACTGAAGCTTTCTTT.

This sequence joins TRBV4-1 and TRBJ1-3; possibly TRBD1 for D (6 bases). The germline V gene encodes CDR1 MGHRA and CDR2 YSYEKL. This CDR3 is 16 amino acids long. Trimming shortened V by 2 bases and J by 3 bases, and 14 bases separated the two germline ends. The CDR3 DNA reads TGCGCCAGCAGCCAATGGGGTGGGGGCATTGGAAACACCATATATTTT. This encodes CASSQWGGGIGNTIYF.

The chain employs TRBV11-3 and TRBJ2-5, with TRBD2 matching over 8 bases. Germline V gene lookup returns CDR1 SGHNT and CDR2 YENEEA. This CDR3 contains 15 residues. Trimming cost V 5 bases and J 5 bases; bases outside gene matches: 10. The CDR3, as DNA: TGTGCCAGCAGCACCCGGGAGGGCGGCCGCGAGACCCAGTACTTC. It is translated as CASSTREGGRETQYF.

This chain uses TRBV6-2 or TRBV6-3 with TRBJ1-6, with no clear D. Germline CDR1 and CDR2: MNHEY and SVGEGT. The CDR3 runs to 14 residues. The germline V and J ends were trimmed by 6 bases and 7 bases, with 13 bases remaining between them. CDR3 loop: CASSPQVWNSPLHF. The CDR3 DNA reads TGTGCCAGCAGCCCTCAAGTTTGGAATTCACCCCTCCACTTT.

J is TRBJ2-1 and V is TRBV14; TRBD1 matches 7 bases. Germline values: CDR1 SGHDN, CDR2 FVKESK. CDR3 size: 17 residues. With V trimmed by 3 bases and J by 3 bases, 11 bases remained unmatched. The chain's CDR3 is CASSHLLGDSYYNEQFF. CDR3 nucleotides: TGTGCCAGCAGCCACTTACTGGGGGACAGTTACTACAATGAGCAGTTCTTC. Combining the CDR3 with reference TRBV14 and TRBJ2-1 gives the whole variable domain EAGVTQFPSHSVIEKGQTVTLRCDPISGHDNLYWYRRVMGKEIKFLLHFVKESKQDESGMPNNRFLAERTGGTYSTLKVQPAELEDSGVYFCASSHLLGDSYYNEQFFGPGTRLTVL.

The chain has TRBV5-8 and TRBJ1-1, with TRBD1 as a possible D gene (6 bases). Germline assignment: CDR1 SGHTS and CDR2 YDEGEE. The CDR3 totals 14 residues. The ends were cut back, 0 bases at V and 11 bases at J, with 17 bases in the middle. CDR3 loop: CASSLDASPGAAFF. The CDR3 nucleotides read TGTGCCAGCAGCTTGGACGCTAGTCCGGGGGCCGCTTTCTTT.

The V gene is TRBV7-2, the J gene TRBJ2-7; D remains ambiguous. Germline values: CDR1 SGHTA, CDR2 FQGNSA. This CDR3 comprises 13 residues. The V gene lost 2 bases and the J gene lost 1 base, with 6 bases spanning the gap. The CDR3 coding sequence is TGTGCCAGCAGCTTAAGTCAGTCCTACGAGCAGTACTTC. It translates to CASSLSQSYEQYF.

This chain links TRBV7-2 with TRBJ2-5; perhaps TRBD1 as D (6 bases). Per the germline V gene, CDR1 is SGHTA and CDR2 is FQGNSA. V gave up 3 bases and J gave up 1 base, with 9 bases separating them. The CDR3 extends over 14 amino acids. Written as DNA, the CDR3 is TGTGCCAGCAGCTTGCACAGGGCCCAAGAGACCCAGTACTTC. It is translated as CASSLHRAQETQYF.

In nucleotides, the CDR3 is TGTGCCATCAGTGAGCCCCGGATCGACTTCAATGAGCAGTTCTTC. The encoded protein is CAISEPRIDFNEQFF. V usage is TRBV10-3 and J usage is TRBJ2-1, with D uncertain. Trimming took 2 bases from V and 6 from J, leaving 14 bases between them. Germline lookup yields CDR1 ENHRY and CDR2 SYGVKD. CDR3 size: 15 residues.